Below, 10 T cell receptor beta chains from the same sample are listed, as sequenced in a study of T cell changes during pregnancy in multiple sclerosis. The repertoire was sequenced with immunoSEQ multiplex PCR; TCRdb's copy has only in-frame clones and lacks some. The data hold 70,000 to 75,000 clones, with roughly 89% observed a single time. The material was peripheral blood, obtained in the second trimester of pregnancy. The receptors were gathered from a female donor with multiple sclerosis, enrolled in a pregnancy study.

The chain combines TRBV7-3 with TRBJ1-2; weak D call: TRBD1 (5 bases). Germline V gene data show CDR1 as SGHTA and CDR2 as FQGTGA. This CDR3 contains 14 residues. V lost 2 bases, J lost 8 bases, and 15 bases lay in between. The CDR3 is CASSLAPGSGGYTF. In nucleotides, the CDR3 is TGTGCCAGCAGCTTAGCTCCAGGGTCAGGAGGCTACACCTTC. Filled out from reference TRBV7-3 and TRBJ1-2, the complete variable domain reads GAGVSQTPSNKVTEKGKYVELRCDPISGHTALYWYRQSLGQGPEFLIYFQGTGAADDSGLPNDRFFAVRPEGSVSTLKIQRTERGDSAVYLCASSLAPGSGGYTFGSGTRLTVV.

The gene calls are TRBV6-1 and TRBJ2-7, with 9 bases fitting TRBD1. CDR3 length: 14 amino acids. In germline, CDR1 is MNHNS, CDR2 SASEGT. The V gene end was trimmed by 7 bases and the J gene end by 1 base; junction bases not matched to a gene: 5. CDR3 sequence: CASTAGTGSYEQYF. The CDR3, as DNA: TGTGCCAGCACCGCCGGGACAGGGTCCTACGAGCAGTACTTC.

The chain carries TRBV30 and TRBJ2-7; 10 nucleotides align to TRBD2. This CDR3 comprises 15 residues. With V trimmed by 0 bases and J by 2 bases, 4 bases remained unmatched. The germline CDR1 and CDR2 sequences are GTSNPN and SVGIG (reference sequence). The CDR3 reads CAWSVPSGRAYEQYF. CDR3 DNA sequence: TGTGCCTGGAGTGTGCCTAGCGGGAGAGCCTACGAGCAGTACTTC.

Here the CDR3 DNA reads TGTGCCAGTAGTCAGGGGGCCGTCTACAATGAGCAGTTCTTC. Its translation: CASSQGAVYNEQFF. V usage is TRBV19 and J usage is TRBJ2-1; 8 nucleotides agree with TRBD1. Germline CDR1 is LNHDA and CDR2 is SQIVND (reference sequence). Unmatched junction bases numbered 3, after V lost 5 bases and J lost 3 bases. This CDR3 spans 14 amino acids.

The V gene is TRBV30, the J gene TRBJ1-5; TRBD1 agrees at 7 bases. In germline, CDR1 is GTSNPN, CDR2 SVGIG (reference sequence). The CDR3 is made up of 13 amino acids. The junction had 3 bases not matched to a gene; V was cut back by 5 bases and J by 2 bases. The CDR3 DNA follows: TGTGCCTGGTCAGGACAGGGCAATCAGCCCCAGCATTTT. This gives the protein CAWSGQGNQPQHF. Looking up the rest from reference TRBV30 and TRBJ1-5 gives the full variable domain: SQTIHQWPATLVQPVGSPLSLECTVEGTSNPNLYWYRQAAGRGLQLLFYSVGIGQISSEVPQNLSASRPQDRQFILSSKKLLLSDSGFYLCAWSGQGNQPQHFGDGTRLSIL.

This sequence joins TRBV6-5 and TRBJ2-2; 7 positions match TRBD1. V trimming: 5 bases; J trimming: 4 bases; junction bases outside the gene matches: 4. The CDR3 consists of 14 residues. CDR1 and CDR2 (germline): MNHEY, SVGAGI. The CDR3 loop reads CASSHDRATGELFF. The CDR3 bases are TGTGCCAGCAGTCATGACAGGGCCACCGGGGAGCTGTTTTTT.

The chain uses TRBV5-5 and TRBJ1-2; 7 bases are shared with TRBD1. Germline V gives CDR1 SGHKS, CDR2 YYEKEE (reference sequence). The J segment lost 0 bases and the V segment lost 0 bases, leaving 5 bases of the junction unmatched. The CDR3 consists of 16 residues. This CDR3 reads CASSLGGTATNYGYTF. The CDR3, as DNA: TGTGCCAGCAGCTTGGGGGGGACAGCTACTAACTATGGCTACACCTTC.

This rearrangement joins TRBV19 to TRBJ1-4; 12 bases are a match to TRBD1. The J segment lost 8 bases and the V segment lost 5 bases, leaving 12 bases of the junction unmatched. CDR3 size: 17 residues. Germline CDR1 LNHDA, CDR2 SQIVND (reference sequence). CDR3 DNA: TGTGCCAGTAGTGTTCTACCGGGACAGGGGGCGGGAGAAAAACTGTTTTTT. Translated: CASSVLPGQGAGEKLFF.

This rearrangement joins TRBV9 to TRBJ2-1, with 7 bases lining up with TRBD2. The germline CDR1 and CDR2 sequences are SGDLS and YYNGEE. The CDR3 contains 15 residues. V lost 2 bases and J lost 10; bases outside the gene matches: 12. CDR3 amino acids: CASSVSFGAGREQFF. The CDR3 DNA is TGTGCCAGCAGCGTCTCCTTTGGAGCGGGAAGGGAGCAGTTCTTC.

J is TRBJ2-7 and V is TRBV6-1; D is possibly TRBD1 (5 bases). The germline CDR1 and CDR2 sequences are MNHNS and SASEGT. Trimming stripped 6 bases from V and 5 bases from J, with 14 bases between. The CDR3 length is 13 residues. DNA for the CDR3: TGTGCCAGCAGCTTTATTCAGGGAAACGAGCAGTACTTC. Translated: CASSFIQGNEQYF.